The 29 T cell receptor beta chains listed next were all sequenced from one sample in a study of cytomegalovirus exposure and HLA in healthy donors. 60 Vbeta and 13 Jbeta primers were used in PCR. The method was immunoSEQ multiplex PCR; TCRdb's version includes in-frame clones alone and lacks a portion of them. Here the sample spans 90,000 to 140,000 clones, about 16% being singletons. Sequenced: PBMCs. Receptors were obtained from a female donor in good health and CMV-seronegative.

This clone has a handful of counts. The chain joins TRBV19 to TRBJ1-2; D gene ambiguous. The germline V gene has CDR1 LNHDA and CDR2 SQIVND (reference sequence). CDR3 length: 17 residues. Trimming took 3 bases from V and 2 from J, leaving 19 bases between them. The CDR3 nucleotides are TGTGCCAGTAGTATCGTGGTTTACAGACAAAGAAACTATGGCTACACCTTC. Residues: CASSIVVYRQRNYGYTF.

The chain recombines TRBV5-1 with TRBJ2-5; 7 bases align to TRBD2. With V trimmed by 7 bases and J by 1 base, 7 bases remained unmatched. Germline CDR1 and CDR2: SGHRS and YFSETQ. This CDR3 has 14 residues. The CDR3: CASRELASQETQYF. CDR3 DNA: TGCGCCAGCCGAGAACTAGCGAGCCAAGAGACCCAGTACTTC.

The rearrangement joins TRBV14 to TRBJ2-7; a weak D match, TRBD1 (5 bases). Germline V gene data show CDR1 as SGHDN and CDR2 as FVKESK. This CDR3 region has 15 residues. Trimming removed 2 bases at V and 6 bases at J, with 17 bases between. CDR3 amino acids: CASSQTGSPSGEQYF. CDR3 nucleotide sequence: TGTGCCAGCAGCCAAACAGGATCGCCTAGTGGCGAGCAGTACTTC. The full variable domain, in which reference TRBV14 and TRBJ2-7 provide the parts outside the CDR3, is EAGVTQFPSHSVIEKGQTVTLRCDPISGHDNLYWYRRVMGKEIKFLLHFVKESKQDESGMPNNRFLAERTGGTYSTLKVQPAELEDSGVYFCASSQTGSPSGEQYFGPGTRLTVT.

This clone was recorded a few times. V is TRBV19 and J is TRBJ1-1; TRBD1 agrees at 7 bases. With V trimmed by 0 bases and J by 0 bases, 4 bases remained unmatched. Germline V gene data show CDR1 as LNHDA and CDR2 as SQIVND (reference sequence). The CDR3 covers 16 residues. The CDR3 DNA reads as TGTGCCAGTAGTATAGATCCGGGACAGATGAACACTGAAGCTTTCTTT. It specifies CASSIDPGQMNTEAFF. The full variable domain, its missing parts supplied by reference TRBV19 and TRBJ1-1, is DGGITQSPKYLFRKEGQNVTLSCEQNLNHDAMYWYRQDPGQGLRLIYYSQIVNDFQKGDIAEGYSVSREKKESFPLTVTSAQKNPTAFYLCASSIDPGQMNTEAFFGQGTRLTVV.

This clone was counted a few times. The CDR3 loop is CASSVDRGGREQYF. The CDR3, as DNA: TGTGCCAGCAGCGTAGACAGGGGCGGTCGGGAGCAGTACTTC. The chain employs TRBV9 and TRBJ2-7; 7 bases are shared with TRBD1. The CDR3 is 14 residues long. Unmatched junction bases numbered 7, after V lost 0 bases and J lost 7 bases. Germline V lookup: CDR1 SGDLS, CDR2 YYNGEE.

The sample holds a few counts of this clone. This chain links TRBV10-3 with TRBJ1-1; D is ambiguous. Between the trimmed V and J ends, which lost 7 bases and 4 bases, there was a span of 7 bases. The CDR3 is 11 amino acids. In germline, CDR1 is ENHRY, CDR2 SYGVKD. The chain's CDR3 is CAITEGTEAFF. The CDR3 DNA follows: TGTGCCATCACCGAGGGCACTGAAGCTTTCTTT.

J is TRBJ2-7 and V is TRBV28, with D possibly TRBD1 on 5 matching bases. The CDR3 sequence is 13 residues long. Looked up from germline, CDR1 is MDHEN and CDR2 is SYDVKM. Trimming cost V 7 bases and J 5 bases, with 15 bases left between them. The CDR3: CASNQGFKDEQYF. CDR3 DNA: TGTGCCAGCAACCAGGGTTTTAAGGACGAGCAGTACTTC.

This chain links TRBV7-6 with TRBJ2-1, with 8 positions matching TRBD2. Germline V CDR1 and CDR2: SGHVS, FNYEAQ. V was clipped by 1 base and J by 5 bases; unmatched bases: 1. The CDR3 runs to 14 residues. The CDR3 DNA reads TGTGCCAGCAGCTTAGTGACTAGCGACAATGAGCAGTTCTTC. Amino acid sequence: CASSLVTSDNEQFF.

The CDR3 nucleotides are TGTGCCAGCAGTTACGAGAGGGGCACAGATACGCAGTATTTT. Protein sequence: CASSYERGTDTQYF. The genes are TRBV6-5 and TRBJ2-3; weak D call: TRBD2 (5 bases). From germline, CDR1 is MNHEY and CDR2 SVGAGI. V was pared by 2 bases and J by 1 base, with 7 bases between. The CDR3 is 14 residues long.

This clone came up a few times. This chain uses TRBV7-9 with TRBJ2-1, with TRBD2 matching 13 bases. V lost 1 base to trimming and J lost 9 bases; unmatched junction nucleotides: 9. The CDR3 is made up of 17 amino acids. The germline CDR1 and CDR2 sequences are SEHNR and FQNEAQ (reference sequence). The CDR3 coding sequence is TGTGCCAGCAGCTTAGTGAGGACTAGCGGGAGAGTCGGTGAGCAGTTCTTC. Its protein is CASSLVRTSGRVGEQFF.

This clone was picked up a small number of times. The junction shows a germline mismatch at one end, possibly a read error. This chain links TRBV6-1 with TRBJ1-2; 10 nucleotides align to TRBD1. Germline-derived CDR1 and CDR2 are MNHNS and SASEGT. This CDR3 spans 15 amino acids. CDR3 residues: CASREDRGRTYGYTF. The CDR3 DNA is TGTGCCAGCAGGGAAGACAGGGGGCGCACGTATGGCTACACCTTC.

The CDR3 loop reads CASSVSGTPNQPQHF. Here the CDR3 DNA reads TGTGCCAGCAGCGTCTCCGGGACACCCAATCAGCCCCAGCATTTT. V usage is TRBV9 and J usage is TRBJ1-5; possible D gene TRBD1, 6 bases. The CDR3 covers 15 residues. Germline V gene data show CDR1 as SGDLS and CDR2 as YYNGEE. Trimming cost V 2 bases and J 3 bases, with 12 bases left between them.

This clone has just a few counts. The gene calls are TRBV7-9 and TRBJ2-4; possible D gene TRBD2, 6 bases. V lost 5 bases to trimming and J lost 1 base, with 18 bases between them. Looked up from germline, CDR1 is SEHNR and CDR2 is FQNEAQ (reference sequence). The CDR3 runs 17 residues. The CDR3 spells CASSELPRSGAKNIQYF. CDR3 DNA sequence: TGTGCCAGCAGCGAACTTCCACGGAGCGGGGCCAAAAACATTCAGTACTTC.

V usage is TRBV5-1 and J usage is TRBJ2-2; 8 nucleotides align to TRBD1. CDR3 length: 15 amino acids. The germline V gene encodes CDR1 SGHRS and CDR2 YFSETQ. J lost 5 bases, V lost 3 bases, and 6 bases had no gene match. CDR3 in amino acids: CASSSGQGGTGELFF. The CDR3 DNA sequence: TGCGCCAGCAGCTCCGGACAGGGTGGGACCGGGGAGCTGTTTTTT. Full variable domain (outside the CDR3, taken from reference TRBV5-1 and TRBJ2-2): KAGVTQTPRYLIKTRGQQVTLSCSPISGHRSVSWYQQTPGQGLQFLFEYFSETQRNKGNFPGRFSGRQFSNSRSEMNVSTLELGDSALYLCASSSGQGGTGELFFGEGSRLTVL.

The chain carries TRBV30 and TRBJ2-3; a weak D match, TRBD2 (7 bases). The CDR3 consists of 14 residues. V dropped 4 bases and J dropped 0 bases, with 11 bases sitting between them. Germline V CDR1 and CDR2: GTSNPN, SVGIG (reference sequence). CDR3 in DNA: TGTGCCTGGACGGGGGGCCTAAGCACAGATACGCAGTATTTT. It translates to CAWTGGLSTDTQYF.

Here the CDR3 reads CASSLTGKYEQYF. CDR3 DNA sequence: TGTGCCAGCAGTTTAACAGGGAAATACGAGCAGTACTTC. V gene TRBV28 combines with J gene TRBJ2-7; D might be TRBD1 (6 bases). There are 13 residues in the CDR3. Germline V gene lookup returns CDR1 MDHEN and CDR2 SYDVKM. The V end was cut by 2 bases, the J end by 4 bases, with 9 bases between.

This chain links TRBV27 with TRBJ1-2; a possible D gene is TRBD1 (5 bases). Trimming took off 8 bases at V and 5 bases at J, with 15 bases between the two ends. The CDR3 sequence is 13 residues long. Germline CDR1 reads MNHEY; CDR2 reads SMNVEV (reference sequence). CDR3 in amino acids: CASGSDSGYGYTF. CDR3 DNA: TGTGCCAGCGGAAGTGACAGTGGGTATGGCTACACCTTC.

J is TRBJ1-1 and V is TRBV18, with D maybe TRBD1 (5 bases). Germline CDR1 and CDR2: KGHSH and LQKENI. The CDR3 is made up of 15 amino acids. Trimming left V 2 bases short and J 10 bases short, with 20 bases between. CDR3 DNA: TGTGCCAGCTCACCAAAAGGGGACCGGGAGCTGGTAGCTTTCTTT. Protein product: CASSPKGDRELVAFF.

This chain joins TRBV7-8 and TRBJ2-7, with 10 bases aligning to TRBD1. The trim removed 6 bases at V and 1 base at J, leaving 6 bases unmatched. The germline V gene has CDR1 SGHVS and CDR2 FQNEAQ. The CDR3 is 15 amino acids. In nucleotides, the CDR3 is TGTGCCAGCAGGCGACTGGGACAGGGGTCCTACGAGCAGTACTTC. Its translation: CASRRLGQGSYEQYF.

The gene calls are TRBV30 and TRBJ2-7, with D maybe TRBD1 (6 bases). Germline V gene sequence: CDR1 GTSNPN, CDR2 SVGIG (reference sequence). There are 13 residues in the CDR3. The V gene lost 2 bases and the J gene lost 7 bases, with 15 bases spanning the gap. DNA for the CDR3: TGTGCCTGGAGTATAGCTGCAGGGGTTGAGCAGTACTTC. This sequence encodes CAWSIAAGVEQYF.

The chain uses TRBV5-4 and TRBJ2-2; 7 bases align to TRBD1. This CDR3 has 16 amino acids. Per the germline V gene, CDR1 is SGHNT and CDR2 is YYREEE (reference sequence). Trimming at V came to 3 bases and at J to 4 bases, leaving 9 bases not matched to a gene. The CDR3 DNA reads as TGTGCCAGCAGCTCTCCGAGGGACAGCTTCACCGGGGAGCTGTTTTTT. Protein product: CASSSPRDSFTGELFF.

The genes are TRBV10-3 and TRBJ2-1; D perhaps matches TRBD1 (6 bases). The CDR3 runs 16 residues. Germline lookup yields CDR1 ENHRY and CDR2 SYGVKD. Between the trimmed V and J ends, which lost 3 bases and 0 bases, there was a span of 12 bases. DNA of the CDR3: TGTGCCATCAGTGATTCGACAGGAAGCTCCTACAATGAGCAGTTCTTC. Protein product: CAISDSTGSSYNEQFF.

The sample holds a few counts of this clone. The genes are TRBV5-6 and TRBJ1-5; 8 nucleotides agree with TRBD1. The CDR3 totals 16 residues. Germline V gene sequence: CDR1 SGHDT, CDR2 YYEEEE. With V trimmed by 4 bases and J by 0 bases, 6 bases remained unmatched. CDR3 nucleotides: TGTGCCAGCAGCGAAGGACAGGGACCTAGCAATCAGCCCCAGCATTTT. As protein: CASSEGQGPSNQPQHF.

This clone was counted between two and nine times. The germline gene is not matched at one end of the junction; a read error may be the cause. The CDR3 is CASSLEAGGTDTQYF. The CDR3 DNA sequence: TGTGCTAGCAGCTTAGAAGCGGGAGGAACAGATACGCAGTATTTT. The chain joins TRBV7-7 to TRBJ2-3; TRBD2 matches at 9 bases. Germline CDR1 and CDR2: SSHAT and FNYEAQ (reference sequence). The CDR3 is 15 amino acids.

The sample holds a few counts of this clone. The chain couples TRBV4-1 to TRBJ1-4, with a tentative D call TRBD1 (5 bases). Germline lookup yields CDR1 MGHRA and CDR2 YSYEKL. V gave up 0 bases and J gave up 4 bases, with 12 bases separating them. The CDR3 loop spans 16 amino acids. CDR3 in amino acids: CASSQDQGRNNEKLFF. CDR3 DNA: TGCGCCAGCAGCCAAGATCAGGGTCGAAATAATGAAAAACTGTTTTTT.

J is TRBJ2-7 and V is TRBV15; 7 nucleotides agree with TRBD2. The CDR3 contains 16 residues. The J segment lost 2 bases and the V segment lost 6 bases, leaving 13 bases of the junction unmatched. CDR1 and CDR2 from the germline V gene are LNHNV and YYDKDF (reference sequence). CDR3 protein: CATRPEGGRRTYEQYF. The CDR3 DNA follows: TGTGCCACCAGACCCGAGGGCGGGAGAAGGACCTACGAGCAGTACTTC.

The chain has TRBV5-1 and TRBJ2-7, with a possible D match to TRBD2 (7 bases). Looked up from germline, CDR1 is SGHRS and CDR2 is YFSETQ. This CDR3 contains 15 residues. V lost 0 bases, J lost 3 bases, and 13 bases lay in between. CDR3 sequence reads: CASSLGGAGDYEQYF. The CDR3 DNA follows: TGCGCCAGCAGCTTGGGGGGGGCGGGGGACTACGAGCAGTACTTC.

The chain links TRBV6-1 to TRBJ2-2; D remains ambiguous. From germline, CDR1 is MNHNS and CDR2 SASEGT. This CDR3 contains 12 residues. Between the trimmed V and J ends, which lost 7 bases and 6 bases, there was a span of 9 bases. The CDR3 sequence: CASMGEAGELFF. The CDR3 region has the DNA TGTGCCAGCATGGGTGAGGCCGGGGAGCTGTTTTTT.

This clone was counted a few times. The chain links TRBV27 to TRBJ2-6; perhaps TRBD1 as D (5 bases). Germline V gene lookup returns CDR1 MNHEY and CDR2 SMNVEV (reference sequence). The CDR3 covers 15 residues. Trimming stripped 3 bases from V and 4 bases from J, with 10 bases between. CDR3 in amino acids: CASSLADSGANVLTF. CDR3 in DNA: TGTGCCAGCAGTTTGGCTGACAGCGGGGCCAACGTCCTGACTTTC.